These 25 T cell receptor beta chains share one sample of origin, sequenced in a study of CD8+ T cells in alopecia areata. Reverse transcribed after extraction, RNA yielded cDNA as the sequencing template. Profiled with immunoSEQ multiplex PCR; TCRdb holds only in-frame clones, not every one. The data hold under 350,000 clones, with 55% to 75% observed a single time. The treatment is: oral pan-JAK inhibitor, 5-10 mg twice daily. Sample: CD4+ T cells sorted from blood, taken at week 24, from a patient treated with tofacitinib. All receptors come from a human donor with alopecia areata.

In DNA form, the CDR3 reads TGTGCCAGCCGCAGGGATGCGGGCACAGATACGCAGTATTTT. It codes for CASRRDAGTDTQYF. This rearrangement joins TRBV6-5 to TRBJ2-3; a possible D gene is TRBD1 (5 bases). The V and J ends lost 8 bases and 1 base respectively, with 13 bases between them. Germline values: CDR1 MNHEY, CDR2 SVGAGI. This CDR3 has 14 amino acids.

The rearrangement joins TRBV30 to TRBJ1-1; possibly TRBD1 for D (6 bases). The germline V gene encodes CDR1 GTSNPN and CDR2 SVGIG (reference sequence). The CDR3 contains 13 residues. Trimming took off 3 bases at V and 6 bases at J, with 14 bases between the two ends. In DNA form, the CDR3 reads TGTGCCTGGAGACAGGGAAATGGGGCTGAAGCTTTCTTT. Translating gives CAWRQGNGAEAFF.

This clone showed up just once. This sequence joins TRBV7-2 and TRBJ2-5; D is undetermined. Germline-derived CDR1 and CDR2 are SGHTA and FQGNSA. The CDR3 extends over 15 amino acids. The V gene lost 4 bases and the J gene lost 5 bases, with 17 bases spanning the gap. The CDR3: CASSSSSDIRETQYF. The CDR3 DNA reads TGTGCCAGCAGCTCGTCAAGTGACATCCGGGAGACCCAGTACTTC.

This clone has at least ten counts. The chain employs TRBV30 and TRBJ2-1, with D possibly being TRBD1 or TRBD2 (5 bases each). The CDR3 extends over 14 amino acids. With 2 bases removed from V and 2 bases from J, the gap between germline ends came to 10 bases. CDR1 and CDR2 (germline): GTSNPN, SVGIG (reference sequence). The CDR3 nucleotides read TGTGCCTGGAGTACAGTGGGGGCCTACAATGAGCAGTTCTTC. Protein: CAWSTVGAYNEQFF.

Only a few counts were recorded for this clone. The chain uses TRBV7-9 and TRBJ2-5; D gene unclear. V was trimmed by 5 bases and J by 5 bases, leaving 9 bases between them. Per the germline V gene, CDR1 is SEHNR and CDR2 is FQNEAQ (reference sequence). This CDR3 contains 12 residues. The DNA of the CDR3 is TGTGCCAGCAGCCCTACCGGGGAGACCCAGTACTTC. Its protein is CASSPTGETQYF.

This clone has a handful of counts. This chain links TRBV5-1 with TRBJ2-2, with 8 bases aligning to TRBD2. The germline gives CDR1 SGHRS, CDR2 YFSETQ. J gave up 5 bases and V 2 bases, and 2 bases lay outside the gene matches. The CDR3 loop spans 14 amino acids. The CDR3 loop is CASSFSGMTGELFF. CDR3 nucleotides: TGCGCCAGCAGCTTTAGCGGGATGACCGGGGAGCTGTTTTTT.

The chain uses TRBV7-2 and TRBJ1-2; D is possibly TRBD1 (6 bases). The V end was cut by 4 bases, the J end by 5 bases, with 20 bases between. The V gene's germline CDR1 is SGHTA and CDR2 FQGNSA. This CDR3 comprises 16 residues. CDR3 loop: CASSSGPPDRIYGYTF. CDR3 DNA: TGTGCCAGCAGCTCAGGCCCTCCGGACAGAATATATGGCTACACCTTC.

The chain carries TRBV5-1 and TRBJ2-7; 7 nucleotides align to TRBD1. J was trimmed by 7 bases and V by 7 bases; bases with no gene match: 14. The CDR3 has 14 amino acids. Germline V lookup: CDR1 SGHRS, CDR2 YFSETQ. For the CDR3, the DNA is TGCGCCAGCGCAACCGGGACAGCCACCGCGGAGCAGTACTTC. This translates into CASATGTATAEQYF.

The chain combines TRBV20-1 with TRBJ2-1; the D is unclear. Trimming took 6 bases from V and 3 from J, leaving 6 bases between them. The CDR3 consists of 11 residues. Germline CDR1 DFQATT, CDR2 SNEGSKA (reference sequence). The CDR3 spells CSARYYNEQFF. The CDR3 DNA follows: TGCAGTGCCCGATACTACAATGAGCAGTTCTTC.

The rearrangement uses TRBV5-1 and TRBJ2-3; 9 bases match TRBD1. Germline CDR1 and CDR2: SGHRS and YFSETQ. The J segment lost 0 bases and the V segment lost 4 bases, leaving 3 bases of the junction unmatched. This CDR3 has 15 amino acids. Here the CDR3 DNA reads TGCGCCAGCAGCGCGGACAGGGGAAGCACAGATACGCAGTATTTT. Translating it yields CASSADRGSTDTQYF.

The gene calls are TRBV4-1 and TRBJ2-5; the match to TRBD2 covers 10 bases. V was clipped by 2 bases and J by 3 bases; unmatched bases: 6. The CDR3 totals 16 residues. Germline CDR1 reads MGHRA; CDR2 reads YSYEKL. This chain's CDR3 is CASSQFLLAGEETQYF. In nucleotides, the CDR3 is TGCGCCAGCAGCCAATTTCTCCTAGCGGGGGAAGAGACCCAGTACTTC.

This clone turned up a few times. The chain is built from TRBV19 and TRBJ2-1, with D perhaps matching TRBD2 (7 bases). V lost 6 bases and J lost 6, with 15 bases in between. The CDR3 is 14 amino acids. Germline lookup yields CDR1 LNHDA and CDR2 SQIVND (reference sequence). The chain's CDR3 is CASSPRGGPNEQFF. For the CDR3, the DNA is TGTGCCAGTAGCCCTAGGGGGGGACCCAATGAGCAGTTCTTC.

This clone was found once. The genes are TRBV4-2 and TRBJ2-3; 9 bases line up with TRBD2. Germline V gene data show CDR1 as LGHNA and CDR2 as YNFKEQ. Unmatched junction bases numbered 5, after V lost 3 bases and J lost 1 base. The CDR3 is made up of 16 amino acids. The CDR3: CASSHTLAGGTDTQYF. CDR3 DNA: TGTGCCAGCAGCCATACTTTAGCGGGGGGCACAGATACGCAGTATTTT.

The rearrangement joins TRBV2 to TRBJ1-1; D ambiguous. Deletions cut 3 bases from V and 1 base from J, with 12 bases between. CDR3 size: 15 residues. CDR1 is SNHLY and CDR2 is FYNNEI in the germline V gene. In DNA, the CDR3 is TGTGCCAGCAGTGAGAACGGCCACGAGAACACTGAAGCTTTCTTT. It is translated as CASSENGHENTEAFF. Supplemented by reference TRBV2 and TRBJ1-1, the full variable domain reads EPEVTQTPSHQVTQMGQEVILRCVPISNHLYFYWYRQILGQKVEFLVSFYNNEISEKSEIFDDQFSVERPDGSNFTLKIRSTKLEDSAMYFCASSENGHENTEAFFGQGTRLTVV.

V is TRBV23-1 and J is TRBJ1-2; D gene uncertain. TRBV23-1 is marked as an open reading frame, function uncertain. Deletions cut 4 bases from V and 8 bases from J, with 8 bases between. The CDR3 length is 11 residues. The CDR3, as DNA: TGCGCCAGCAGTCGTCAAAGGGGCTACACCTTC. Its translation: CASSRQRGYTF.

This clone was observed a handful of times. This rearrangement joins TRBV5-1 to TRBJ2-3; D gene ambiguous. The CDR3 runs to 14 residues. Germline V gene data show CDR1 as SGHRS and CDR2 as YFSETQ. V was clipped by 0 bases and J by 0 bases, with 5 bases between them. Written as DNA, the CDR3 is TGCGCCAGCAGCTTGGGGGTTAGCACAGATACGCAGTATTTT. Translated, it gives CASSLGVSTDTQYF.

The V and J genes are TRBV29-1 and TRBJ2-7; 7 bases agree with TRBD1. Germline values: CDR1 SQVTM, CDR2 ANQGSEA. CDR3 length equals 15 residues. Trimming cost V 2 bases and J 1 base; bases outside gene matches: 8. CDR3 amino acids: CSVETGGTASYEQYF. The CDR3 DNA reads TGCAGCGTTGAAACTGGTGGGACAGCGTCCTACGAGCAGTACTTC.

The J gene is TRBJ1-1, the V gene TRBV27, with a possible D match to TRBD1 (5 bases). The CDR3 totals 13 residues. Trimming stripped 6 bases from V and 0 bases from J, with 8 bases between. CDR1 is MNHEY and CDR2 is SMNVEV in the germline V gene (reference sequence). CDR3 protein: CASRTGVNTEAFF. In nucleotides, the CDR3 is TGTGCCAGCAGGACGGGGGTGAACACTGAAGCTTTCTTT.

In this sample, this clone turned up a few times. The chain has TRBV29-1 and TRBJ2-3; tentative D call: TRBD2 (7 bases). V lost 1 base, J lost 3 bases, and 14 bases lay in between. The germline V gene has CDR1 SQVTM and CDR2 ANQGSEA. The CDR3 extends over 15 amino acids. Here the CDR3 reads CSVEGGGQGTDTQYF. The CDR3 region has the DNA TGCAGCGTTGAAGGGGGAGGGCAGGGGACAGATACGCAGTATTTT.

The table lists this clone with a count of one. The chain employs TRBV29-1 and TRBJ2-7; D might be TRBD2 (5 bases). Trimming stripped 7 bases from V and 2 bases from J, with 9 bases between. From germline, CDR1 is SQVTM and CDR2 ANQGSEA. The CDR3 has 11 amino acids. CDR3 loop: CSGGDTYEQYF. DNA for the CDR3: TGCAGCGGGGGAGATACCTACGAGCAGTACTTC.

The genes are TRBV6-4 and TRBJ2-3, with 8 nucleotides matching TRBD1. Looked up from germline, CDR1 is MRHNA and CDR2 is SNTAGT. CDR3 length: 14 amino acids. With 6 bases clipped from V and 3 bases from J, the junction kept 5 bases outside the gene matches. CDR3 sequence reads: CASSVDRETDTQYF. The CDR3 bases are TGTGCCAGCAGCGTGGACAGGGAGACAGATACGCAGTATTTT.

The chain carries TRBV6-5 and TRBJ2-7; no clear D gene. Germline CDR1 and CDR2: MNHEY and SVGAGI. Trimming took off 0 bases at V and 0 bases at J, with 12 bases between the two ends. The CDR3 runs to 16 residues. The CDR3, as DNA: TGTGCCAGCAGTTACTCTTGGGGTCCCAACTCCTACGAGCAGTACTTC. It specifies CASSYSWGPNSYEQYF.

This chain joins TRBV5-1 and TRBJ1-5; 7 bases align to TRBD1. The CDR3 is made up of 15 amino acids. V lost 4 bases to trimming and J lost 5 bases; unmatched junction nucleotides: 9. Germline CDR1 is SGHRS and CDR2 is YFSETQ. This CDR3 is CASSREAGGDQPQHF. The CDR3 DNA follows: TGCGCCAGCAGCCGCGAGGCAGGGGGTGATCAGCCCCAGCATTTT.

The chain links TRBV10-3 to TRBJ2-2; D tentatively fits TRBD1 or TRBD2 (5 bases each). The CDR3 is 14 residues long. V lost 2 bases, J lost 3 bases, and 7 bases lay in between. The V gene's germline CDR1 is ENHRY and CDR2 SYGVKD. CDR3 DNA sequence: TGTGCCATCAGTGAGAGGGGACACACCGGGGAGCTGTTTTTT. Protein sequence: CAISERGHTGELFF.

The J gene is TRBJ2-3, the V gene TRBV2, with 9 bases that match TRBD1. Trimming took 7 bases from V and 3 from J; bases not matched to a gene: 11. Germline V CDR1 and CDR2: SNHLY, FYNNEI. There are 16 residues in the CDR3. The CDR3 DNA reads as TGTGCCAGCATTCTGATTAGTGGACAGGGGACAGATACGCAGTATTTT. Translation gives CASILISGQGTDTQYF.